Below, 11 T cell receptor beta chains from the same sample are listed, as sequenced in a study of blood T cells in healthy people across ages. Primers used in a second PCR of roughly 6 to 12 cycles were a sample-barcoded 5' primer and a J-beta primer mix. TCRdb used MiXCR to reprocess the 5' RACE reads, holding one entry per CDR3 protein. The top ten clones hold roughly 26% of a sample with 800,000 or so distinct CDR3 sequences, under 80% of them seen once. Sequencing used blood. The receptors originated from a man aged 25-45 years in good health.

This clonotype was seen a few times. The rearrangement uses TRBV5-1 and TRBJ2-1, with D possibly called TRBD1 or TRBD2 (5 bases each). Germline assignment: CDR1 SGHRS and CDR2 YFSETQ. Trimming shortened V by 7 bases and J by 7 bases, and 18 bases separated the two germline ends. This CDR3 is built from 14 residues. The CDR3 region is CASSAGQGLNEQFF. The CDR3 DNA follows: TGCGCCAGCTCGGCGGGCCAGGGTTTAAATGAGCAGTTCTTC.

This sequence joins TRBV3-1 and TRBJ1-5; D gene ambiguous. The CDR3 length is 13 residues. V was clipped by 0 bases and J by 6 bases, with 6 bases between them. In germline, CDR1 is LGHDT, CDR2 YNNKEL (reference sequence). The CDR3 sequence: CASSQDSAQPQHF. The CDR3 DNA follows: TGTGCCAGCAGCCAAGACAGTGCTCAGCCCCAGCATTTT.

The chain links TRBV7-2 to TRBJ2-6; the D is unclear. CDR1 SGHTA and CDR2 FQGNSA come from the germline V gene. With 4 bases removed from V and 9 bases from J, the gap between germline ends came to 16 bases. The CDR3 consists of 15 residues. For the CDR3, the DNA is TGTGCCAGCAGCTGCATAGGTAGCCAGGACAACGTCCTGACTTTC. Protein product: CASSCIGSQDNVLTF.

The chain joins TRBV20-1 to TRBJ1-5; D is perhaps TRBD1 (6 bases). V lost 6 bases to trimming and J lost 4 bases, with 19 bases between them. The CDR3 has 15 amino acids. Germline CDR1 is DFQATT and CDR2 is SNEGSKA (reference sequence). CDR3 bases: TGCAGTGCCCCAAGCGCAGGGGCTCGGAATCAGCCCCAGCATTTT. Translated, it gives CSAPSAGARNQPQHF.

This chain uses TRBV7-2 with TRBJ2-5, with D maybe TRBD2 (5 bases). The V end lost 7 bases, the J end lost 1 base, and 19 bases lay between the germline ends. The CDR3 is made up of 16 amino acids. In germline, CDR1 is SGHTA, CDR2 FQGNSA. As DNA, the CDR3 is TGTGCCAGCACCCTACTAGGACTCCCCTCCCAAGAGACCCAGTACTTC. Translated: CASTLLGLPSQETQYF.

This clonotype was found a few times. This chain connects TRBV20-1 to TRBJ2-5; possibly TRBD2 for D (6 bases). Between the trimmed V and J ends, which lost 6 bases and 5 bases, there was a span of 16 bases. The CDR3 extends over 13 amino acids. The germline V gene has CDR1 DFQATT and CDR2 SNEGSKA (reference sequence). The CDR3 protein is CSAPAGFGETQYF. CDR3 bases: TGCAGTGCCCCAGCGGGCTTCGGGGAGACCCAGTACTTC.

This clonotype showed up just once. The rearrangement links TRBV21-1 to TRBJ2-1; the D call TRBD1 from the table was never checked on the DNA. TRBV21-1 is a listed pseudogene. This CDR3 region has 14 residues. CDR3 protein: CASSKEVPRKEQFF. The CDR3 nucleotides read TGTGCCAGCAGCAAAGAGGTCCCCAGAAAGGAGCAGTTCTTC.

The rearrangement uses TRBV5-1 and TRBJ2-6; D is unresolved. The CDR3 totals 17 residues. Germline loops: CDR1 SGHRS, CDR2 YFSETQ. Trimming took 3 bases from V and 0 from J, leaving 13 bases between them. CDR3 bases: TGCGCCAGCAGCTGGCCAAGGGATGACTCTGGGGCCAACGTCCTGACTTTC. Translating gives CASSWPRDDSGANVLTF.

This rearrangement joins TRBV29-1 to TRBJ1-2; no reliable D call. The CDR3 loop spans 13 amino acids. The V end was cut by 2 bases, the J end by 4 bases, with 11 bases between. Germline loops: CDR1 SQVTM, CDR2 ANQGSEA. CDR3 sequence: CSVEPGESYGYTF. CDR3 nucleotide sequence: TGCAGCGTTGAACCAGGCGAGAGCTATGGCTACACCTTC.

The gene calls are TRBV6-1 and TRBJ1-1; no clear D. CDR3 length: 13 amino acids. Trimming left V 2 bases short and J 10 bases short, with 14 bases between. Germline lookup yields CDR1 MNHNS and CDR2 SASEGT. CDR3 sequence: CASSESSVDIAFF. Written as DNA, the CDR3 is TGTGCCAGCAGTGAAAGTTCAGTCGACATAGCTTTCTTT.

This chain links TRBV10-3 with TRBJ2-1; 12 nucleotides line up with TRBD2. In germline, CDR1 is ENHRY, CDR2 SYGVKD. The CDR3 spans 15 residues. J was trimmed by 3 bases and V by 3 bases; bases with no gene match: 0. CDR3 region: CAISELAGGYNEQFF. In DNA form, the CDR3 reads TGTGCCATCAGTGAACTAGCGGGGGGCTACAATGAGCAGTTCTTC.